This T cell receptor (beta chain) was recovered during a study of shared clonotypes between healthy human individuals. Study-wide results and limits: Generation of non-shared clonotypes was less probable than generation of clonotypes shared by all four donors.

TCRdb keeps only in-frame clones here, not all; method: immunoSEQ multiplex PCR. The sample consists of 650,000 to 700,000 clones, roughly 91% of them appearing once. What CD8 memory combined were CD45RO+ cells and CCR7-negative CD45RA+ TemRA cells. On this clone itself: Its antigen is still unknown.

Trimming took 0 bases from V and 0 from J; bases not matched to a gene: 10. The CDR3 totals 18 residues. Per germline, CDR1 MGHRA and CDR2 YSYEKL. The sequencing input was memory CD8+ T cells from PBMCs. Regarding subset: CD45RO+ cells pooled with CCR7-negative TemRA cells. This receptor was identified in a man aged 18 to 30 in good health. Some clones in this sample may be carry-over from other donors' samples. V is TRBV4-1 and J is TRBJ2-5; 7 bases agree with TRBD2. CDR3 DNA sequence: TGCGCCAGCAGCCAAGATCGTTGGGGACTACTGTACCAAGAGACCCAGTACTTC. This translates into CASSQDRWGLLYQETQYF.